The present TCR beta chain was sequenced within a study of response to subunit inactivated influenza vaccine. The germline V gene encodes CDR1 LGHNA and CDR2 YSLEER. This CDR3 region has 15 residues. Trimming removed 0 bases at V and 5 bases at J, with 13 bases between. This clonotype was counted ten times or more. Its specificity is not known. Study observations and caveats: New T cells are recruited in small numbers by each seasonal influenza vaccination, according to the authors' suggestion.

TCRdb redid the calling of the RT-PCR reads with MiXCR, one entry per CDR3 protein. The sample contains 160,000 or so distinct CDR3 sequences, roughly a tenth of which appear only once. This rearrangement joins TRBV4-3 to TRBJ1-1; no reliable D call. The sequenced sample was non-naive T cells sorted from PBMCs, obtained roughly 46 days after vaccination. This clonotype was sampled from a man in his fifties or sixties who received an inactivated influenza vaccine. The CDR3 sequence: CASSQDFLGGTEAFF. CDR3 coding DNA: TGCGCCAGCAGCCAAGATTTTTTGGGTGGAACTGAAGCTTTCTTT.